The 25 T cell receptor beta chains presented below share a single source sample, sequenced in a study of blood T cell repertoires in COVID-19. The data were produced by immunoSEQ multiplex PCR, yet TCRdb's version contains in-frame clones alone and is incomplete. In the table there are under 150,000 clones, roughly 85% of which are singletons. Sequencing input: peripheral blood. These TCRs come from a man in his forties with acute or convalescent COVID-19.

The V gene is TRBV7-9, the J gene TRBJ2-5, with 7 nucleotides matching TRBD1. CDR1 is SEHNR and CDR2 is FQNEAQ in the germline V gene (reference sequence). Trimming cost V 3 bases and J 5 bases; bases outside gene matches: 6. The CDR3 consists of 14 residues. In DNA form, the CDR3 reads TGTGCCAGCAGCTTGGGCAGGGGGTTTGAGACCCAGTACTTC. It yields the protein CASSLGRGFETQYF.

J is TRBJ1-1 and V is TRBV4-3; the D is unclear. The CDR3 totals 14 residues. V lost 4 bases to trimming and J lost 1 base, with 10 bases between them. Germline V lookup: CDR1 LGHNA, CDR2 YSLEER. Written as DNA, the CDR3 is TGCGCCAGCAGCCCCCCAGGAGGGAACACTGAAGCTTTCTTT. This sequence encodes CASSPPGGNTEAFF.

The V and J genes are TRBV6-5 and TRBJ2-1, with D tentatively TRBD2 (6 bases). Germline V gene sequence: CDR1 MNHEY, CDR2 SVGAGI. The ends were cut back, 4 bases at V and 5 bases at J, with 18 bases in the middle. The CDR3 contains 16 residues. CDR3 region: CASSFRGRDWDNEQFF. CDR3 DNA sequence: TGTGCCAGCAGTTTTAGGGGAAGGGACTGGGACAATGAGCAGTTCTTC.

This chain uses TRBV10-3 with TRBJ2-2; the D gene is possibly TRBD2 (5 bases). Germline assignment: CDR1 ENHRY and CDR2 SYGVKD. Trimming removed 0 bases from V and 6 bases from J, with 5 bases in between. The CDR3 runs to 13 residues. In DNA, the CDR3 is TGTGCCATCAGTGAGTCGGACTCCGGGGAGCTGTTTTTT. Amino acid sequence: CAISESDSGELFF.

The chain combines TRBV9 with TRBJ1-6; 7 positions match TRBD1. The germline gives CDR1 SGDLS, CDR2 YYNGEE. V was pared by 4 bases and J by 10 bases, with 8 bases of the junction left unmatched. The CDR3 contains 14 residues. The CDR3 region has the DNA TGTGCCAGCAGCCAAACAGGGGTAATATCACCCCTCCACTTT. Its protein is CASSQTGVISPLHF. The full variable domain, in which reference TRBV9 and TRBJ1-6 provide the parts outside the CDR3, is DSGVTQTPKHLITATGQRVTLRCSPRSGDLSVYWYQQSLDQGLQFLIQYYNGEERAKGNILERFSAQQFPDLHSELNLSSLELGDSALYFCASSQTGVISPLHFGNGTRLTVT.

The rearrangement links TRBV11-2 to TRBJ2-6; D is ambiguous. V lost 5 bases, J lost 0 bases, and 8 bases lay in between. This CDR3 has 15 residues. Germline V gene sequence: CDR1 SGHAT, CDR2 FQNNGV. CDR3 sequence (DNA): TGTGCCAGCAGCGCGCCGATCTCTGGGGCCAACGTCCTGACTTTC. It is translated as CASSAPISGANVLTF.

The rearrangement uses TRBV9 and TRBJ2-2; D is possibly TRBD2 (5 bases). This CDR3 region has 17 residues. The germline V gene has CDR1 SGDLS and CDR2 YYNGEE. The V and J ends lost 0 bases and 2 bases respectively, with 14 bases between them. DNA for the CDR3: TGTGCCAGCAGCGTAGGAAGCAGGCGGGTAAACACCGGGGAGCTGTTTTTT. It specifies CASSVGSRRVNTGELFF.

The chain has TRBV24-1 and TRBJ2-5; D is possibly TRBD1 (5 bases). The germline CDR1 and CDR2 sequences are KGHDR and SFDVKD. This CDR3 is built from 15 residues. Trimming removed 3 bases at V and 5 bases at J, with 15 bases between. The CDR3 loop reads CATSDAVQGGETQYF. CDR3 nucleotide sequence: TGTGCCACCAGTGATGCAGTTCAGGGTGGGGAGACCCAGTACTTC.

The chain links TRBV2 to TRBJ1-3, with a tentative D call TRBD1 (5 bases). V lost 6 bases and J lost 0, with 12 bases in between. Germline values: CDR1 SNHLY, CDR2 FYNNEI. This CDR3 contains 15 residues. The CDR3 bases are TGTGCCAGCAGGGTGACAGTCAACTCTGGAAACACCATATATTTT. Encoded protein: CASRVTVNSGNTIYF.

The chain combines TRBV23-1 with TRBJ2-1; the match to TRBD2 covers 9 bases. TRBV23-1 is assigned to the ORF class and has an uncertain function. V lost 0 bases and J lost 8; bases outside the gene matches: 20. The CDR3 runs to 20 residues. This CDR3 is CASSQSSQRGAPLGVDEQFF. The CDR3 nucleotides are TGCGCCAGCAGTCAATCGTCCCAGCGGGGGGCCCCATTAGGGGTCGATGAGCAGTTCTTC.

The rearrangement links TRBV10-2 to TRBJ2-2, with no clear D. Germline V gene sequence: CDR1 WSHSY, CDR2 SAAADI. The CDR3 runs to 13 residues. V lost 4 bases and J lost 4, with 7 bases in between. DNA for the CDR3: TGCGCCAGCAGTGGGGCTTCCACCGGGGAGCTGTTTTTT. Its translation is CASSGASTGELFF.

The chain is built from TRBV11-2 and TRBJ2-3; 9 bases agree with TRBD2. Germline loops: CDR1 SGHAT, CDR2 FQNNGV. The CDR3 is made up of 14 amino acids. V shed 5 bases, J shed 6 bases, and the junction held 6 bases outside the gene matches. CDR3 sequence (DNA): TGTGCCAGCAGCATTAGCGGGAGTCCCGATACGCAGTATTTT. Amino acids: CASSISGSPDTQYF.

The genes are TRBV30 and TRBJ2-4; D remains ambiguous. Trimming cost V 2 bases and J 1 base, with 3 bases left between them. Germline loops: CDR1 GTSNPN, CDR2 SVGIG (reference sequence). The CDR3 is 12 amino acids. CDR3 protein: CAWSPAKNIQYF. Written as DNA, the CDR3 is TGTGCCTGGAGTCCGGCCAAAAACATTCAGTACTTC.

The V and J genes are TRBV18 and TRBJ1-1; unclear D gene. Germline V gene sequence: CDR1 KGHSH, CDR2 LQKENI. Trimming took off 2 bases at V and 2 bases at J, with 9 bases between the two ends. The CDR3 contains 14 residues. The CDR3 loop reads CASSPNAENTEAFF. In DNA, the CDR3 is TGTGCCAGCTCACCAAACGCAGAAAACACTGAAGCTTTCTTT. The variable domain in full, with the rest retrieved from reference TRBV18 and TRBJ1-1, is NAGVMQNPRHLVRRRGQEARLRCSPMKGHSHVYWYRQLPEEGLKFMVYLQKENIIDESGMPKERFSAEFPKEGPSILRIQQVVRGDSAAYFCASSPNAENTEAFFGQGTRLTVV.

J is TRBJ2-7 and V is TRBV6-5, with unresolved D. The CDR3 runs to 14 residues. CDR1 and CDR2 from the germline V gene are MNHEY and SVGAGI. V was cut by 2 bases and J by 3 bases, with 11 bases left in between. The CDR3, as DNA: TGTGCCAGCAGTTACAGAGAAAATAGCTACGAGCAGTACTTC. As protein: CASSYRENSYEQYF.

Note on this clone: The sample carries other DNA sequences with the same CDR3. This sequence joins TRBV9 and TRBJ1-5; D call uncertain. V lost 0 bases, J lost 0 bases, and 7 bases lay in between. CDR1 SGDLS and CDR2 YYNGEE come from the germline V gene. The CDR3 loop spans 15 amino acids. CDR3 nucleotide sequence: TGTGCCAGCAGCGTAGGCGGGATTAGCAATCAGCCCCAGCATTTT. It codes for CASSVGGISNQPQHF.

CDR3 protein: CASSSWDRNNEKLFF. The CDR3 bases are TGTGCCAGCAGCTCATGGGACAGAAATAATGAAAAACTGTTTTTT. This chain uses TRBV7-9 with TRBJ1-4; 7 positions match TRBD1. There are 15 residues in the CDR3. J lost 4 bases, V lost 4 bases, and 6 bases had no gene match. Germline values: CDR1 SEHNR, CDR2 FQNEAQ (reference sequence).

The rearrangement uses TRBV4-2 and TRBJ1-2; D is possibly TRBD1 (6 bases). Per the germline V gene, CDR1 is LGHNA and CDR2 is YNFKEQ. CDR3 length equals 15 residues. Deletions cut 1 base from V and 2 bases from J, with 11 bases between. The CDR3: CASSQGVTGNYGYTF. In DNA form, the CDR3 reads TGTGCCAGCAGCCAAGGTGTGACAGGAAACTATGGCTACACCTTC.

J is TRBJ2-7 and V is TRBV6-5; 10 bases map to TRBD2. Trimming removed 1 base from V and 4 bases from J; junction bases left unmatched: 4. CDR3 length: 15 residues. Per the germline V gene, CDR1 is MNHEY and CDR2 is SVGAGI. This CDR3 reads CASSYLSSGGYEQYF. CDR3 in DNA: TGTGCCAGCAGTTACTTGAGTAGCGGGGGGTACGAGCAGTACTTC.

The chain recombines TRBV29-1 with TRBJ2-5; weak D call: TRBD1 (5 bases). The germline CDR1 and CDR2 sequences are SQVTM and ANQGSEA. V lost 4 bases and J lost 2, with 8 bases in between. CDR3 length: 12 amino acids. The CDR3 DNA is TGCAGCGTTGTCAGGGAACAAGAGACCCAGTACTTC. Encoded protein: CSVVREQETQYF.

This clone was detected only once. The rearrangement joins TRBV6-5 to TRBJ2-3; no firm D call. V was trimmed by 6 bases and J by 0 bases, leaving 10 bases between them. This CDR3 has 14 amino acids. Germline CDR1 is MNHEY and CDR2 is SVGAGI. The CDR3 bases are TGTGCCAGCAGCCGATCCAGTAGCACAGATACGCAGTATTTT. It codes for CASSRSSSTDTQYF.

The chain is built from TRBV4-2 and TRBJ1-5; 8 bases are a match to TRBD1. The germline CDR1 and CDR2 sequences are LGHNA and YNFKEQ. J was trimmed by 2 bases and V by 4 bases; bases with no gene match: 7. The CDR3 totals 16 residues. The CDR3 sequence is CASSPTGEEGNQPQHF. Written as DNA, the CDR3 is TGTGCCAGCAGCCCGACAGGGGAGGAGGGCAATCAGCCCCAGCATTTT.

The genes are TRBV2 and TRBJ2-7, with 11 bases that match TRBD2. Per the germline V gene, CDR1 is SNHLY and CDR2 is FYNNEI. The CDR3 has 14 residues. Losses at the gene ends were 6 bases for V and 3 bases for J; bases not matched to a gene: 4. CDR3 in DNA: TGTGCCAGCAGACCCGGGACTAGCGGCTACGAGCAGTACTTC. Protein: CASRPGTSGYEQYF.

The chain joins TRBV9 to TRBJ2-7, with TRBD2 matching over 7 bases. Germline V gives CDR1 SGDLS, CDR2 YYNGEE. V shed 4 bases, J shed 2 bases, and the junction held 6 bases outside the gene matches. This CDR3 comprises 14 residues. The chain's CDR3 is CASSLSGAAYEQYF. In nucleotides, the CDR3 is TGTGCCAGCAGCTTGAGCGGGGCCGCCTACGAGCAGTACTTC.

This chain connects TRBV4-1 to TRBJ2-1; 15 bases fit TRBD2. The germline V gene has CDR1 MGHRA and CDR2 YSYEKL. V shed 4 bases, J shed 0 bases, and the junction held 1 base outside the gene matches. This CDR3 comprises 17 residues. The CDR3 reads CASSRTSGGASYNEQFF. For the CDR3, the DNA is TGCGCCAGCAGCCGGACTAGCGGGGGGGCCTCCTACAATGAGCAGTTCTTC.